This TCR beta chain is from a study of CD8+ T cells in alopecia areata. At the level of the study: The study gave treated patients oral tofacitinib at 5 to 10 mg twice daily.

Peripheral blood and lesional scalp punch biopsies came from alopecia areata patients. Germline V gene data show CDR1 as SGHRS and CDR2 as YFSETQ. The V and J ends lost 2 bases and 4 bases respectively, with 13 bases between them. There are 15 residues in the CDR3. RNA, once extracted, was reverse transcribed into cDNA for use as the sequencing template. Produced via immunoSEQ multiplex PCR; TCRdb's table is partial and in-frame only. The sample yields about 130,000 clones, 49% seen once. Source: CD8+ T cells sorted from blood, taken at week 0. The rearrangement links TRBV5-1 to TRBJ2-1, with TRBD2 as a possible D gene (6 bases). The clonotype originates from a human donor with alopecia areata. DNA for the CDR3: TGCGCCAGCAGCTTAGGAGGGTTACCTTACAATGAGCAGTTCTTC. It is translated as CASSLGGLPYNEQFF.